This T cell receptor beta chain was identified in a study of blood T cell repertoires in COVID-19. Across the study: Specimens from acute and convalescent COVID-19 originated in the United States, Italy and Spain. Nucleic acid was either cDNA or gDNA, and it came from T cells, B-cell-depleted T cells, or PBMCs.

Per the original data handling: It was from reference gene primer amplification that nucleated cell counts were estimated. Method: immunoSEQ multiplex PCR; TCRdb's copy keeps in-frame clones and lacks some. The V and J calls and the clone size are those of that table, but D and trimming were determined from the DNA. The sample lists about 98,000 clones; nearly 90% were seen once. CDR1 is MNHNY and CDR2 is SVGAGI in the germline V gene (reference sequence). With V trimmed by 7 bases and J by 4 bases, 6 bases remained unmatched. The CDR3 runs 14 residues. The chain couples TRBV6-6 to TRBJ2-2; TRBD1 matches 7 bases. This receptor was obtained from a man aged 65-85 years with acute or convalescent COVID-19. Material for sequencing was peripheral blood. CDR3 residues: CASIPDRVTGELFF. In DNA, the CDR3 is TGTGCCAGCATCCCCGACAGGGTCACCGGGGAGCTGTTTTTT.